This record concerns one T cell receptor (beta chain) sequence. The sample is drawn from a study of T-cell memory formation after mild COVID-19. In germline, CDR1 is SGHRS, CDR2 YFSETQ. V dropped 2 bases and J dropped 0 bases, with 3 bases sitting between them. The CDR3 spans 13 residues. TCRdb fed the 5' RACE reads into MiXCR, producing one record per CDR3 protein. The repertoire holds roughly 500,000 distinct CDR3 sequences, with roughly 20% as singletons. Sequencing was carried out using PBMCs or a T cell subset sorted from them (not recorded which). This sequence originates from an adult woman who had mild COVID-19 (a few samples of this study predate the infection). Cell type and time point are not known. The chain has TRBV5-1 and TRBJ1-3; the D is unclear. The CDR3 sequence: CASSLVSGNTIYF. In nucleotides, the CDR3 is TGCGCCAGCAGCTTAGTCTCTGGAAACACCATATATTTT.